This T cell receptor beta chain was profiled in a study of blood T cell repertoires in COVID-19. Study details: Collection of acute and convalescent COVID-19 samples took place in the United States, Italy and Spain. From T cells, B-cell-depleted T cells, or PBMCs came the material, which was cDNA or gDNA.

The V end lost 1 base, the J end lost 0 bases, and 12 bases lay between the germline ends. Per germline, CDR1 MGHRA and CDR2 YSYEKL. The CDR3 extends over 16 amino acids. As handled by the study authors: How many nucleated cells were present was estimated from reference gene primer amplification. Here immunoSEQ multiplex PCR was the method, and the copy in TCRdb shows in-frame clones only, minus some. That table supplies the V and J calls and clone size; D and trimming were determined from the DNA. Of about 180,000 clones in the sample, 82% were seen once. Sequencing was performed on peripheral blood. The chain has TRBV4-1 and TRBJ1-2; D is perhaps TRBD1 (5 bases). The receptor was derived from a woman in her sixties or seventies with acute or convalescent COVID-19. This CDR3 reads CASSQVVAGTNYGYTF. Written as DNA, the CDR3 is TGCGCCAGCAGCCAAGTTGTGGCAGGGACTAACTATGGCTACACCTTC.